This note documents a single TCR beta chain sequence. The antigen is undetermined. This entry is derived from a study of cytomegalovirus exposure and HLA in healthy donors. Study-wide points: In vitro assays verified that a few CMV-associated chains recognized CMV antigens specifically. The listing of approximately 160 TCR beta chains classed them as cytomegalovirus-associated.

Trimming shortened V by 10 bases and J by 6 bases, and 18 bases separated the two germline ends. This CDR3 region has 14 residues. Germline values: CDR1 LGHNA, CDR2 YNFKEQ. TCRdb's copy holds only in-frame clones and misses some; the assay was immunoSEQ multiplex PCR. The sample lists 110,000 or so clones, around 95% seen once, with about 0.7% in the top ten. Sequencing input: PBMCs. The V gene is TRBV4-2, the J gene TRBJ1-4; no clear D gene. The sequence was obtained from a woman aged 18-35 years in good health and CMV-seronegative. The CDR3 loop is CATAEYTVHEKLFF. The CDR3, as DNA: TGTGCCACCGCAGAATATACAGTTCATGAAAAACTGTTTTTT.